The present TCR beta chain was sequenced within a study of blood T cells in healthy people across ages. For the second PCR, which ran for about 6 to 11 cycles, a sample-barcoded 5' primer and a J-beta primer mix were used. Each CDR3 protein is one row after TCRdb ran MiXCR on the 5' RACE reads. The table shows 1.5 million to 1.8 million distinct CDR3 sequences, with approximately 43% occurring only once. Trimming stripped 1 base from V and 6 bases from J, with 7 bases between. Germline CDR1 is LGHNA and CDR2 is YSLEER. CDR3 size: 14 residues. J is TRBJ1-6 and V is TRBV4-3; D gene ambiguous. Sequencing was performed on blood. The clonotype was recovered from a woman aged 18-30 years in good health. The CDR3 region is CASSQGTVNSPLHF. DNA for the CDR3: TGCGCCAGCAGCCAAGGCACTGTTAATTCACCCCTCCACTTT.